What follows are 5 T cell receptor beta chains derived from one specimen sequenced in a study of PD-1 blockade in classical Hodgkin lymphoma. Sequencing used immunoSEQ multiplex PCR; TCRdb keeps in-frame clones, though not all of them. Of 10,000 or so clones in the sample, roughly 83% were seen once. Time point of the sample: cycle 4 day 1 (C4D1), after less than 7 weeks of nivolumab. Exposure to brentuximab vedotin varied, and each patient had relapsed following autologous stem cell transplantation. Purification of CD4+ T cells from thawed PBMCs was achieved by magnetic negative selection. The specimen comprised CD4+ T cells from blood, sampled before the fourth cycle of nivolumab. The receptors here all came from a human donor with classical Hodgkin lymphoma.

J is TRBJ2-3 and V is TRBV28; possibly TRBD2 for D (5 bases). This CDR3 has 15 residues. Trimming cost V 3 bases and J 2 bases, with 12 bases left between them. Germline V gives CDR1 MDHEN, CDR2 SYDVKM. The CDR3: CASSFFRGNTDTQYF. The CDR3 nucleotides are TGTGCCAGCAGTTTTTTCCGGGGTAACACAGATACGCAGTATTTT.

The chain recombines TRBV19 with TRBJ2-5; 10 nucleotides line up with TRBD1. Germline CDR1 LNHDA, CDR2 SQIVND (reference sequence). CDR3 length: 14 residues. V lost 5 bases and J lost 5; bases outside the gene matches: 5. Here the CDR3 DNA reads TGTGCCAGTAGTTCTGACAGGGGGCTGGAGACCCAGTACTTC. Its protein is CASSSDRGLETQYF.

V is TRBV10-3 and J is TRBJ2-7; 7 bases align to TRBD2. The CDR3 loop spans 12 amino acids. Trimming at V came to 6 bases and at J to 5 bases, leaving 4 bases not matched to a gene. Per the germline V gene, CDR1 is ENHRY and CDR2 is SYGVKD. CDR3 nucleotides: TGTGCCATCAGCCCCACTAGCGACGAGCAGTACTTC. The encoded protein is CAISPTSDEQYF.

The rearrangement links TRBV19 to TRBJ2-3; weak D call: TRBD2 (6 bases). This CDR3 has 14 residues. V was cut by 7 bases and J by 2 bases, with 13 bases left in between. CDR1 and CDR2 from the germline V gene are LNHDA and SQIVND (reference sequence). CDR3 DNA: TGTGCCAGTACCTCCCGGGGGATCACAGATACGCAGTATTTT. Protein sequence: CASTSRGITDTQYF.

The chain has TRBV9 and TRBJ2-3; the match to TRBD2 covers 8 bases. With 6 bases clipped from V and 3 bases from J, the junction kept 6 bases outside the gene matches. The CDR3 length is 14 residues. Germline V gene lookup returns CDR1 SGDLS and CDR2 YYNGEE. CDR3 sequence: CASTAGGLTDTQYF. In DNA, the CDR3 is TGTGCCAGCACGGCGGGGGGCTTAACAGATACGCAGTATTTT.